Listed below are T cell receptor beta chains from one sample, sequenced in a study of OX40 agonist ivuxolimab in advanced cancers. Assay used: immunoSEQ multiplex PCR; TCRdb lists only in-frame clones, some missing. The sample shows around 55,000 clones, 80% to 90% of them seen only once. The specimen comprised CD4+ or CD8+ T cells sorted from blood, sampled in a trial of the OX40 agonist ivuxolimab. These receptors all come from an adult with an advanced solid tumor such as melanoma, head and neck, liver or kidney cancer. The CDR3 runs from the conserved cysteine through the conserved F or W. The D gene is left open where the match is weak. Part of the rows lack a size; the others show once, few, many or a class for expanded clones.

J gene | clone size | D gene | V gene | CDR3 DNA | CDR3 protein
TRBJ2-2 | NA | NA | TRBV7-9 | TGTGCCAGCAGCTTCGGTAGCGCCGGGGAGCTGTTTTTT | CASSFGSAGELFF
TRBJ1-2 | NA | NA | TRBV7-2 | TGTGCCAGCAGCTTAAGGGACAATATCTATGGCTACACCTTC | CASSLRDNIYGYTF
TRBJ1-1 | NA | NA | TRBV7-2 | TGTGCCAGCAGCTTAAAATTGGGGGCTGGGGCTTTCTTT | CASSLKLGAGAFF
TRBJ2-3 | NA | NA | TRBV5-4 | TGTGCCAGCAGCATCGGTCCAGATACGCAGTATTTT | CASSIGPDTQYF
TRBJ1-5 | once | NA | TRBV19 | TGTGCCAGTAGTATAGCTAACAATCTCAATCAGCCCCAGCATTTT | CASSIANNLNQPQHF
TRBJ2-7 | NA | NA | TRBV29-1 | TGCAGCGTTCTAGGCCAGAGCTCCTACGAGCAGTACTTC | CSVLGQSSYEQYF
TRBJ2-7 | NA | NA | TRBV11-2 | TGTGCCAGCAGCTTTCCGTCAGCTTACTTTTCCTACGAGCAGTACTTC | CASSFPSAYFSYEQYF
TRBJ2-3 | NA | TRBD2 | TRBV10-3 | TGTGCCATCAGTGAGTCACTAGCGGATACGCAGTATTTT | CAISESLADTQYF
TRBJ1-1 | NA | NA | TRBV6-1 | TGTGCCAGCAGATGGGGGGTGAACACTGAAGCTTTCTTT | CASRWGVNTEAFF
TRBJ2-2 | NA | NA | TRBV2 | TGTGCCAGCAGGGGGAAAGGAACCTCGGGCACCGGGGAGCTGTTTTTT | CASRGKGTSGTGELFF
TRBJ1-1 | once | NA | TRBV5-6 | TGTGCCAGCAGCTTGGCTTCGATAGGGGCCCACACTGAAGCTTTCTTT | CASSLASIGAHTEAFF
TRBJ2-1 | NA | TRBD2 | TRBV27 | TGTGCCAGTTGGGGACTAGCGGATGCCCGAACCTCCTACAATGAGCAGTTCTTC | CASWGLADARTSYNEQFF
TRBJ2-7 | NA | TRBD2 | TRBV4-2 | TGTGCCAGCAGCCCAGGGACTAGCGGGACCTACGAGCAGTACTTC | CASSPGTSGTYEQYF
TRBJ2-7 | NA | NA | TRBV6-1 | TGTGCCAGCAGTGCGGCCGGGAGCTACGAGCAGTACTTC | CASSAAGSYEQYF
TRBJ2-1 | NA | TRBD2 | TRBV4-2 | TGTGCCAGCAGCCAACTAGCGGGAGGCACCAATGAGCAGTTCTTC | CASSQLAGGTNEQFF
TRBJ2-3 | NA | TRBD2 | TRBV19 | TGTGCCAGTATGGAAAGCGGGAGGTGGGGCACAGATACGCAGTATTTT | CASMESGRWGTDTQYF
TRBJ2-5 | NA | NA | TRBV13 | TGTGCCAGCAGCCTAAGCCGACTACGACTCCAAGAGACCCAGTACTTC | CASSLSRLRLQETQYF
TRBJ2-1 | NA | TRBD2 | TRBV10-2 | TGCGCCAGCAGTTCCCTAGCGGGAGTTACCCACAATGAGCAGTTCTTC | CASSSLAGVTHNEQFF
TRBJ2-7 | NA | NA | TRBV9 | TGTGCCAGCAGCCGGTGGGAGGCGGTCACCTACGAGCAGTACTTC | CASSRWEAVTYEQYF
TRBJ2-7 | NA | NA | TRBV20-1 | TGCAGTGCTAGAGTAAATCACGAGCAGTACTTC | CSARVNHEQYF
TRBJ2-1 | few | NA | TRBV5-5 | TGTGCCAGCAGCTTGGCCGGACTCCTTTCCTACAATGAGCAGTTCTTC | CASSLAGLLSYNEQFF
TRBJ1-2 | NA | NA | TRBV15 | TGTGCCACCAGCAGAGGAGGAGGGGACTATGGCTACACCTTC | CATSRGGGDYGYTF
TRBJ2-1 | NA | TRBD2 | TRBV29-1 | TGCAGCCCTAGACTAGCGGGCGATTGGAATGAGCAGTTCTTC | CSPRLAGDWNEQFF
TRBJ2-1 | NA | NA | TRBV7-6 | TGTGCCAGCAGCACAAGGGTTGGCAATGAGCAGTTCTTC | CASSTRVGNEQFF
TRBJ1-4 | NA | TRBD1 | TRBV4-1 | TGCGCCAGCAGCCAAGGGACAGGGGACGAAAAACTGTTTTTT | CASSQGTGDEKLFF
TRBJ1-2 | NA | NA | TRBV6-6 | TGTGCCAGCAGTTACTGGCTTGGATCCAACGATCATGGCTACACCTTC | CASSYWLGSNDHGYTF
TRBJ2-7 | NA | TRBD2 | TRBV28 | TGTGCCAGCAGTTTAATCGCGGGAGATTCCTACGAGCAGTACTTC | CASSLIAGDSYEQYF
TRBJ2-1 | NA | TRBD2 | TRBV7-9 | TGTGCCGGGGAATCCGGGACTAGCTCCAATGAGCAGTTCTTC | CAGESGTSSNEQFF
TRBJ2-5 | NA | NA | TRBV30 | TGTGCCTGGAATTGGGGGGAGGAGACCCAGTACTTC | CAWNWGEETQYF
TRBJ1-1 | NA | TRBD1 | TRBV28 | TGTGCCAGCAGAGACAGGGGCGTGAACACTGAAGCTTTCTTT | CASRDRGVNTEAFF
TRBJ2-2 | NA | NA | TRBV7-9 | TGTGCCAGCAGCTTTACCACGGGCTCCGGGGAGCTGTTTTTT | CASSFTTGSGELFF
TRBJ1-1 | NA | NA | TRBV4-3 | TGCGCCAGCAGCCAAGGGAGGAACACTGAAGCTTTCTTT | CASSQGRNTEAFF
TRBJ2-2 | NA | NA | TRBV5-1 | TGCGCCAGCAGAGGAGAGAACACCGGGGAGCTGTTTTTT | CASRGENTGELFF
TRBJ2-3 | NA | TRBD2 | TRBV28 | TGTGCCAGCAGCTCGGGGGGGGTGACGCAGTATTTT | CASSSGGVTQYF
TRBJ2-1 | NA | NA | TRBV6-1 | TGTGCCACCTTGCGACGCAGGGATAGTGATGAGCAGTTCTTC | CATLRRRDSDEQFF
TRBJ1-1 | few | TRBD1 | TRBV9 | TGTGCCAGCAGCTCCTCCGGGACAGCTAACACTGAAGCTTTCTTT | CASSSSGTANTEAFF
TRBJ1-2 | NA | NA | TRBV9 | TGTGCCAGCAGCGTAGACTTTAACTATGGCTACACCTTC | CASSVDFNYGYTF
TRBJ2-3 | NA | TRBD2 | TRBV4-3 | TGCGCCAGCAGCGGAAGACTAGCGGGAGGGCATACGCAGTATTTT | CASSGRLAGGHTQYF
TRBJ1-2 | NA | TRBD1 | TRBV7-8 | TGTGCCAGCAGCAATCACTTACACACAGGGGAGGTGGACTATGGCTACACCTTC | CASSNHLHTGEVDYGYTF
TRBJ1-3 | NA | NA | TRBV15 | TGTGCCACCAGTCTCGGACAGAGCTCTGGAAACACCATATATTTT | CATSLGQSSGNTIYF
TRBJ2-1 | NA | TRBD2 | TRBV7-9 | TGTGCCAGCAGCTTTGTAGCGGGAGGGCGTCATGAGCAGTTCTTC | CASSFVAGGRHEQFF